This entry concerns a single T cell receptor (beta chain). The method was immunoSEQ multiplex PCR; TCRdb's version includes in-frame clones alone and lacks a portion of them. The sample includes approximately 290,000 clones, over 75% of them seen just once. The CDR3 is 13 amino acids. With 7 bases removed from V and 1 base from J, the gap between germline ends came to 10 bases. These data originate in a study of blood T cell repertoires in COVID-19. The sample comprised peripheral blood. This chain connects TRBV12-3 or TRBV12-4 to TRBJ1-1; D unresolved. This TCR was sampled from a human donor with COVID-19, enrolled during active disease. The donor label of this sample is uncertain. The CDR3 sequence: CASTLLRNTEAFF. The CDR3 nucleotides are TGTGCCAGCACCCTACTTAGGAACACTGAAGCTTTCTTT.